Below are 29 T cell receptor beta chains sequenced from a single sample in a study of cytomegalovirus exposure and HLA in healthy donors. In the PCR, 60 Vbeta and 13 Jbeta primers were used. Method: immunoSEQ multiplex PCR; TCRdb's copy keeps in-frame clones and lacks some. Of 130,000 to 150,000 clones in the sample, roughly 83% were seen once. Sequencing was done on a sample of PBMCs. The receptor source for this set is a female donor in good health and CMV-seronegative.

This chain connects TRBV11-1 to TRBJ2-3; D not resolved. The V gene lost 1 base and the J gene lost 4 bases, with 9 bases spanning the gap. The CDR3 sequence is 14 residues long. Germline CDR1 and CDR2: SGHAT and FQDESV (reference sequence). The CDR3 protein is CASSLGRHSDTQYF. In nucleotides, the CDR3 is TGTGCCAGCAGCTTAGGTAGACACTCAGATACGCAGTATTTT.

CDR3 nucleotide sequence: TGCGCCAGCAGCCGAGGTGGTAGCGGTTGGGAGACCCAGTACTTC. This encodes CASSRGGSGWETQYF. V is TRBV4-3 and J is TRBJ2-5, with a weak D call TRBD2 (6 bases). The CDR3 sequence is 15 residues long. Per the germline V gene, CDR1 is LGHNA and CDR2 is YSLEER. V was shortened by 4 bases and J by 5 bases, with 17 bases between the two germline ends.

The CDR3 coding sequence is TGTGCCAGCAGTTCCGTCCTGGACCTAGCTTATGGCTACACCTTC. Protein sequence: CASSSVLDLAYGYTF. The chain links TRBV5-4 to TRBJ1-2, with D hard to call. Germline CDR1 SGHNT, CDR2 YYREEE (reference sequence). This CDR3 has 15 amino acids. The V end lost 5 bases, the J end lost 5 bases, and 19 bases lay between the germline ends.

This clone was recorded once. The chain carries TRBV5-1 and TRBJ2-1, with D possibly being TRBD1 (6 bases). The length of the CDR3 is 16 residues. Germline-derived CDR1 and CDR2 are SGHRS and YFSETQ. Trimming left V 4 bases short and J 7 bases short, with 21 bases between. CDR3 in amino acids: CASSDDRTAAGNEQFF. The CDR3 DNA reads TGCGCCAGCAGCGACGACAGGACAGCTGCTGGGAATGAGCAGTTCTTC. The full variable domain, with the rest looked up from reference TRBV5-1 and TRBJ2-1, is KAGVTQTPRYLIKTRGQQVTLSCSPISGHRSVSWYQQTPGQGLQFLFEYFSETQRNKGNFPGRFSGRQFSNSRSEMNVSTLELGDSALYLCASSDDRTAAGNEQFFGPGTRLTVL.

The chain recombines TRBV19 with TRBJ2-3; 9 positions agree with TRBD2. The CDR3 is made up of 15 amino acids. The J segment lost 8 bases and the V segment lost 6 bases, leaving 12 bases of the junction unmatched. Germline V gene lookup returns CDR1 LNHDA and CDR2 SQIVND (reference sequence). CDR3 sequence (DNA): TGTGCCAGTAGGCCTCGAGCGGGGGGAGAACGTACGCAGTATTTT. Protein product: CASRPRAGGERTQYF.

The chain links TRBV28 to TRBJ2-7, with 7 positions matching TRBD1. Looked up from germline, CDR1 is MDHEN and CDR2 is SYDVKM. V lost 4 bases to trimming and J lost 3 bases; unmatched junction nucleotides: 6. The CDR3 has 14 amino acids. The CDR3, as DNA: TGTGCCAGCAGTTCCCCGGACAGGTACTACGAGCAGTACTTC. Its translation: CASSSPDRYYEQYF.

This clone occurred many times. This chain uses TRBV27 with TRBJ2-7, with TRBD1 matching over 9 bases. The CDR3 is made up of 14 amino acids. Trimming removed 5 bases from V and 9 bases from J; junction bases left unmatched: 11. Germline CDR1 and CDR2: MNHEY and SMNVEV (reference sequence). CDR3 amino acids: CASSRGDRASGQYF. The CDR3 DNA sequence: TGTGCCAGCAGTCGGGGGGACAGGGCGTCAGGGCAGTACTTC.

V usage is TRBV2 and J usage is TRBJ2-2; TRBD2 agrees at 9 bases. Germline loops: CDR1 SNHLY, CDR2 FYNNEI. The V and J ends lost 5 bases and 8 bases, in that order; junction bases with no gene match: 9. This CDR3 spans 15 amino acids. CDR3 residues: CASSKRTSAGGELFF. The CDR3 DNA reads TGTGCCAGCAGTAAGCGGACTAGCGCCGGTGGGGAGCTGTTTTTT.

CDR3 residues: CATSRERGHLYEKLFF. The CDR3 coding sequence is TGTGCCACCAGCAGAGAAAGGGGACATCTTTATGAAAAACTGTTTTTT. The chain joins TRBV15 to TRBJ1-4, with D possibly being TRBD1 (6 bases). The CDR3 runs 16 residues. The V end was cut by 0 bases, the J end by 6 bases, with 14 bases between. Germline V gene data show CDR1 as LNHNV and CDR2 as YYDKDF (reference sequence).

For the CDR3, the DNA is TGTGCCTGGTCGACCGGGACTAGCGGGAAAGATACGCAGTATTTT. This sequence encodes CAWSTGTSGKDTQYF. The chain combines TRBV30 with TRBJ2-3; 13 nucleotides agree with TRBD2. V shed 5 bases and J 5 bases; nucleotides not matched to a gene: 7. Looked up from germline, CDR1 is GTSNPN and CDR2 is SVGIG (reference sequence). The CDR3 has 15 residues.

The chain carries TRBV7-3 and TRBJ2-1; 10 nucleotides agree with TRBD2. This CDR3 has 14 amino acids. The germline V gene encodes CDR1 SGHTA and CDR2 FQGTGA. With V trimmed by 4 bases and J by 8 bases, 5 bases remained unmatched. CDR3 nucleotide sequence: TGTGCCAGCAGCTCCGGACTAGCGGTGGATGAGCAGTTCTTC. Translated: CASSSGLAVDEQFF.

The rearrangement joins TRBV9 to TRBJ2-7, with TRBD1 as a possible D gene (6 bases). Trimming took off 4 bases at V and 6 bases at J, with 17 bases between the two ends. The germline V gene encodes CDR1 SGDLS and CDR2 YYNGEE. The CDR3 totals 14 residues. The CDR3 DNA reads TGTGCCAGCAGCCCCGAGGTGGGGGCGCGCGAGCAGTACTTC. Its translation: CASSPEVGAREQYF.

J is TRBJ2-5 and V is TRBV10-1; 15 positions agree with TRBD2. This CDR3 region has 18 residues. Trimming took 5 bases from V and 1 from J; bases not matched to a gene: 8. Germline CDR1 WNHNN, CDR2 SYGVQD (reference sequence). The CDR3 sequence: CASSPGLAGGPPQETQYF. The CDR3 coding sequence is TGCGCCAGCAGTCCGGGACTAGCGGGGGGCCCCCCCCAAGAGACCCAGTACTTC.

This chain connects TRBV4-1 to TRBJ2-7; 11 nucleotides align to TRBD1. The CDR3 sequence is 15 residues long. Germline V gene data show CDR1 as MGHRA and CDR2 as YSYEKL. Unmatched junction bases numbered 5, after V lost 2 bases and J lost 5 bases. CDR3 bases: TGCGCCAGCAGCCAACTAGGACAGGGGGCCGACGAGCAGTACTTC. It translates to CASSQLGQGADEQYF.

V is TRBV11-3 and J is TRBJ1-4; possibly TRBD1 for D (6 bases). The V end was cut by 5 bases, the J end by 4 bases, with 14 bases between. Germline V CDR1 and CDR2: SGHNT, YENEEA. The CDR3 has 15 residues. CDR3 nucleotide sequence: TGTGCCAGCAGCCAATGGGAACAGGGTAATGAAAAACTGTTTTTT. The encoded protein is CASSQWEQGNEKLFF.

The chain links TRBV5-1 to TRBJ2-7; 13 bases are shared with TRBD2. Germline V gene lookup returns CDR1 SGHRS and CDR2 YFSETQ. V was clipped by 3 bases and J by 3 bases; unmatched bases: 12. This CDR3 contains 18 residues. The CDR3 DNA is TGCGCCAGCAGCTCCCGCGGACTAGCGGGAGCCTCCATCTACGAGCAGTACTTC. Encoded protein: CASSSRGLAGASIYEQYF.

A word on this clone: The junction departs from germline at one end; a sequencing error may be responsible. V is TRBV18 and J is TRBJ2-1, with TRBD2 identical over 7 bases. CDR3 length: 15 residues. Germline V gene lookup returns CDR1 KGHSH and CDR2 LQKENI. DNA for the CDR3: TGTGCCAGCTCGCCACGGAATGGGCGGGGGAAGGAGCAGTTCTTC. Residues: CASSPRNGRGKEQFF.

The J gene is TRBJ2-7, the V gene TRBV5-4, with 7 bases lining up with TRBD1. V lost 0 bases, J lost 3 bases, and 6 bases stayed unmatched. Germline CDR1 reads SGHNT; CDR2 reads YYREEE (reference sequence). The CDR3 extends over 15 amino acids. The CDR3 DNA sequence: TGTGCCAGCAGCTTGGCAGGGACAGAACTCTACGAGCAGTACTTC. This gives the protein CASSLAGTELYEQYF. The full variable domain, in which reference TRBV5-4 and TRBJ2-7 provide the parts outside the CDR3, is ETGVTQSPTHLIKTRGQQVTLRCSSQSGHNTVSWYQQALGQGPQFIFQYYREEENGRGNFPPRFSGLQFPNYSSELNVNALELDDSALYLCASSLAGTELYEQYFGPGTRLTVT.

The chain recombines TRBV10-3 with TRBJ2-5; 11 bases fit TRBD1. This CDR3 spans 15 amino acids. Per the germline V gene, CDR1 is ENHRY and CDR2 is SYGVKD. Losses at the gene ends were 2 bases for V and 1 base for J; bases not matched to a gene: 0. CDR3 protein: CAISEGQGAQETQYF. The CDR3 coding sequence is TGTGCCATCAGTGAGGGACAGGGGGCCCAAGAGACCCAGTACTTC.

The chain is built from TRBV7-3 and TRBJ2-7; possibly TRBD2 for D (6 bases). V was clipped by 6 bases and J by 7 bases, with 19 bases between them. This CDR3 comprises 14 residues. Germline V gene data show CDR1 as SGHTA and CDR2 as FQGTGA. The CDR3, as DNA: TGTGCCAGCAGGTGGACACGGATGGGGGGTGAGCAGTACTTC. This sequence encodes CASRWTRMGGEQYF.

This clone was detected only a few times. The chain combines TRBV6-5 with TRBJ1-5; 8 bases align to TRBD1. CDR3 length equals 15 residues. Germline assignment: CDR1 MNHEY and CDR2 SVGAGI. After removal of 6 bases from V and 0 bases from J, the junction contained 4 bases not matched to a gene. CDR3 sequence: CASSSDRGSNQPQHF. DNA for the CDR3: TGTGCCAGCAGCTCCGACAGGGGTAGCAATCAGCCCCAGCATTTT.

Worth noting for this clone: Within the sample, other DNA sequences also encode this same CDR3. The chain couples TRBV4-1 to TRBJ2-1, with TRBD2 matching over 10 bases. CDR1 and CDR2 (germline): MGHRA, YSYEKL. The CDR3 runs to 16 residues. After removal of 1 base from V and 4 bases from J, the junction contained 4 bases not matched to a gene. Written as DNA, the CDR3 is TGCGCCAGCAGCCAAGGGGGGACTAGCGTTTACAATGAGCAGTTCTTC. Its protein product is CASSQGGTSVYNEQFF.

This chain uses TRBV10-2 with TRBJ2-3; 8 bases agree with TRBD2. The CDR3 sequence is 14 residues long. V shed 4 bases, J shed 0 bases, and the junction held 0 bases outside the gene matches. Per germline, CDR1 WSHSY and CDR2 SAAADI. CDR3 in DNA: TGCGCCAGCAGTGCTAGCGGGAGCACAGATACGCAGTATTTT. Translated, it gives CASSASGSTDTQYF.

The CDR3 DNA follows: TGTGCCAGCTCCACCGGGCAGGGATCCTACGAGCAGTACTTC. Translating gives CASSTGQGSYEQYF. The V and J genes are TRBV18 and TRBJ2-7, with D possibly TRBD1 on 5 matching bases. The V gene's germline CDR1 is KGHSH and CDR2 LQKENI. V gave up 6 bases and J gave up 1 base, with 13 bases separating them. This CDR3 comprises 14 residues.

This rearrangement joins TRBV2 to TRBJ2-7, with 11 nucleotides matching TRBD1. J was trimmed by 0 bases and V by 6 bases; bases with no gene match: 13. This CDR3 is built from 18 residues. From germline, CDR1 is SNHLY and CDR2 FYNNEI. The CDR3 sequence: CASRLRDRGNYGSYEQYF. In DNA, the CDR3 is TGTGCCAGCAGACTCCGGGACAGGGGGAATTACGGCTCCTACGAGCAGTACTTC. The variable domain in full, completed from reference TRBV2 and TRBJ2-7, reads EPEVTQTPSHQVTQMGQEVILRCVPISNHLYFYWYRQILGQKVEFLVSFYNNEISEKSEIFDDQFSVERPDGSNFTLKIRSTKLEDSAMYFCASRLRDRGNYGSYEQYFGPGTRLTVT.

The rearrangement joins TRBV6-5 to TRBJ1-2; D remains ambiguous. The V and J ends lost 5 bases and 6 bases respectively, with 16 bases between them. The CDR3 sequence is 14 residues long. Germline-derived CDR1 and CDR2 are MNHEY and SVGAGI. The CDR3 loop reads CASSLARGYDGYTF. CDR3 coding DNA: TGTGCCAGCAGTCTTGCCCGGGGTTACGATGGCTACACCTTC.

This rearrangement joins TRBV9 to TRBJ1-5; 9 positions agree with TRBD1. This CDR3 spans 14 amino acids. Trimming at V came to 3 bases and at J to 5 bases, leaving 3 bases not matched to a gene. Germline CDR1 reads SGDLS; CDR2 reads YYNGEE. The CDR3 loop reads CASSGRTGDQPQHF. CDR3 bases: TGTGCCAGCAGCGGGCGGACAGGGGATCAGCCCCAGCATTTT.

The rearrangement joins TRBV7-6 to TRBJ2-7, with TRBD1 identical over 11 bases. V lost 5 bases, J lost 7 bases, and 7 bases stayed unmatched. The CDR3 runs to 14 residues. Germline V gene data show CDR1 as SGHVS and CDR2 as FNYEAQ. CDR3 region: CASSVRTGGREQYF. As DNA, the CDR3 is TGTGCCAGCAGCGTTAGGACAGGGGGCCGTGAGCAGTACTTC.

In its sample, this clone was seen a few times. The chain joins TRBV28 to TRBJ1-2, with 7 bases identical to TRBD1. The V segment lost 7 bases and the J segment 3 bases; nucleotides outside the gene matches: 11. Germline assignment: CDR1 MDHEN and CDR2 SYDVKM. This CDR3 has 15 amino acids. CDR3: CASKQTGSVYYGYTF. CDR3 coding DNA: TGTGCCAGCAAGCAGACAGGGTCCGTTTACTATGGCTACACCTTC.